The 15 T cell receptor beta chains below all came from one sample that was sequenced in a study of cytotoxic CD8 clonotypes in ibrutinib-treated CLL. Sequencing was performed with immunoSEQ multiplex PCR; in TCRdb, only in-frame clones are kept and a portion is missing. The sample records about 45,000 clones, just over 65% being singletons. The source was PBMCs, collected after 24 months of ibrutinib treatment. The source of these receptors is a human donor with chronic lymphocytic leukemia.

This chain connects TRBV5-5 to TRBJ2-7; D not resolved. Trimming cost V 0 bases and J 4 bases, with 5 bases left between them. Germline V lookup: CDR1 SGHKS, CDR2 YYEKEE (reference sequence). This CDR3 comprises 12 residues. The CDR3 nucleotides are TGTGCCAGCAGCTTGGGCGGATACGAGCAGTACTTC. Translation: CASSLGGYEQYF. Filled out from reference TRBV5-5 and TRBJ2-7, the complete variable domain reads DAGVTQSPTHLIKTRGQQVTLRCSPISGHKSVSWYQQVLGQGPQFIFQYYEKEERGRGNFPDRFSARQFPNYSSELNVNALLLGDSALYLCASSLGGYEQYFGPGTRLTVT.

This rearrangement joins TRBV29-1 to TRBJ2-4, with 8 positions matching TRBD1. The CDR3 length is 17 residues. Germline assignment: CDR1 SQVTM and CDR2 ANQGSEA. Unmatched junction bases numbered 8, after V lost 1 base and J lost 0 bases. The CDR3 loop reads CSVEVPDRGLAKNIQYF. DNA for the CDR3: TGCAGCGTTGAAGTCCCCGACAGGGGATTAGCCAAAAACATTCAGTACTTC.

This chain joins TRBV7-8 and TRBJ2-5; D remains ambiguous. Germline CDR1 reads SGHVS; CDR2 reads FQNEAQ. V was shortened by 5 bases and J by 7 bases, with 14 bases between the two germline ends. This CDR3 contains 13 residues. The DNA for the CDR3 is TGTGCCAGCAGCCCGATCCCCGGTGGGACCCAGTACTTC. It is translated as CASSPIPGGTQYF. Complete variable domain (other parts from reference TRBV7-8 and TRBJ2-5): GAGVSQSPRYKVAKRGQDVALRCDPISGHVSLFWYQQALGQGPEFLTYFQNEAQLDKSGLPSDRFFAERPEGSVSTLKIQRTQQEDSAVYLCASSPIPGGTQYFGPGTRLLVL.

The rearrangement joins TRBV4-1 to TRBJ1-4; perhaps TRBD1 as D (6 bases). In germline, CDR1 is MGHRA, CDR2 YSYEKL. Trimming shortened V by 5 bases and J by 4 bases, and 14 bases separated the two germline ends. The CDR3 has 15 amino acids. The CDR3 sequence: CASSNIGQLNEKLFF. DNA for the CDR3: TGCGCCAGCAGCAACATCGGACAGCTTAATGAAAAACTGTTTTTT.

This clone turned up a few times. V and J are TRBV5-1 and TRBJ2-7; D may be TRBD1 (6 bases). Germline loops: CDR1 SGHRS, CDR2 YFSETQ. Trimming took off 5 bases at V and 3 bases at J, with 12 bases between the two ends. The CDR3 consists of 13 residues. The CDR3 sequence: CASSSGQLYEQYF. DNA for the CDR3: TGCGCCAGCAGTTCTGGACAGCTCTACGAGCAGTACTTC.

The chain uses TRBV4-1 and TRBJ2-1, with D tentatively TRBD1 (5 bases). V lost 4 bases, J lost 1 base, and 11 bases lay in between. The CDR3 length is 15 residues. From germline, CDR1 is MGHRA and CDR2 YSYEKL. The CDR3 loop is CASSLTDSSYNEQFF. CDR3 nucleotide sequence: TGCGCCAGCAGCCTGACCGACAGTTCCTACAATGAGCAGTTCTTC.

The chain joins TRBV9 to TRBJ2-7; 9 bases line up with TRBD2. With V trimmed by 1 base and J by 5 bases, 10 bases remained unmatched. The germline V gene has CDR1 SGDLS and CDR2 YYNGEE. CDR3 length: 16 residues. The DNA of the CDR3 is TGTGCCAGCAGCGTACAGCCGGGACTAGCAATCGACGAGCAGTACTTC. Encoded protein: CASSVQPGLAIDEQYF.

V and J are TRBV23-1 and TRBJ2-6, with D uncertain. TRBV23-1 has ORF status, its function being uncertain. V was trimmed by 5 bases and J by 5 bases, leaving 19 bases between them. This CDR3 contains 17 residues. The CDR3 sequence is CASSENTQQSRANVLTF. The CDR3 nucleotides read TGCGCCAGCAGTGAAAATACGCAACAAAGTCGGGCCAACGTCCTGACTTTC.

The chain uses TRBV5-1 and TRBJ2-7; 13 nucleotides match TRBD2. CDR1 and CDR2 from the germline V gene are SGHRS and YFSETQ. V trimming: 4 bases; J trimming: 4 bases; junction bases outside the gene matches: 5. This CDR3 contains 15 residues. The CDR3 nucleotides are TGCGCCAGCAGCCCGAGGACTAGCGGGAGTTACGAGCAGTACTTC. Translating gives CASSPRTSGSYEQYF.

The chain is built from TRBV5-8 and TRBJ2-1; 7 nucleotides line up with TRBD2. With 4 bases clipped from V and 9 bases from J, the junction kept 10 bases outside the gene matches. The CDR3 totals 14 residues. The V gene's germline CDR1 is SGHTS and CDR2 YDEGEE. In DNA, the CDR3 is TGTGCCAGCAGCGTACCGGGACTAAAGGCTGAGCAGTTCTTC. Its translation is CASSVPGLKAEQFF.

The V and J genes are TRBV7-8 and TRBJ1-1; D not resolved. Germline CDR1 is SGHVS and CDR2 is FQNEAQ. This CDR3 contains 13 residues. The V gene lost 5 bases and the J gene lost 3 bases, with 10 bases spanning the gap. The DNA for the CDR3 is TGTGCCAGCAGCCACGGCGGGGACACTGAAGCTTTCTTT. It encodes CASSHGGDTEAFF.

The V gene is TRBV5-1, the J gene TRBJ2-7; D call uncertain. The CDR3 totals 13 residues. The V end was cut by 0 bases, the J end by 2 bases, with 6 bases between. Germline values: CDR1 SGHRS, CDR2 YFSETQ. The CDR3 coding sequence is TGCGCCAGCAGCTTGGGGGTAGCCTACGAGCAGTACTTC. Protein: CASSLGVAYEQYF.

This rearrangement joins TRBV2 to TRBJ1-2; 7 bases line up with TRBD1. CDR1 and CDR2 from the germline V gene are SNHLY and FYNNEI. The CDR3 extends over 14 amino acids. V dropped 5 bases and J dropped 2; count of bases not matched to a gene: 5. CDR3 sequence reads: CASSNRGPNYGYTF. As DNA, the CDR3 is TGTGCCAGCAGTAACAGGGGACCAAACTATGGCTACACCTTC.

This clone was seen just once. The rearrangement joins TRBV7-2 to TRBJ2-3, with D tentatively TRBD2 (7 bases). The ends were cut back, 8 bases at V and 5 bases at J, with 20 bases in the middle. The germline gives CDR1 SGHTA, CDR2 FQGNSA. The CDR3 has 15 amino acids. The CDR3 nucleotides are TGTGCCAGCGGCCCCCTTGCGGGGGCGGGAGATACGCAGTATTTT. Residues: CASGPLAGAGDTQYF.

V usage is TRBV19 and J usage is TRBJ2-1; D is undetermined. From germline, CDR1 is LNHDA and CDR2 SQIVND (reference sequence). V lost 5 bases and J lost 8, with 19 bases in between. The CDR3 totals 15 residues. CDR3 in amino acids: CASSPGFFAVYEQFF. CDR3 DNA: TGTGCCAGTAGTCCTGGATTTTTTGCGGTGTATGAGCAGTTCTTC.